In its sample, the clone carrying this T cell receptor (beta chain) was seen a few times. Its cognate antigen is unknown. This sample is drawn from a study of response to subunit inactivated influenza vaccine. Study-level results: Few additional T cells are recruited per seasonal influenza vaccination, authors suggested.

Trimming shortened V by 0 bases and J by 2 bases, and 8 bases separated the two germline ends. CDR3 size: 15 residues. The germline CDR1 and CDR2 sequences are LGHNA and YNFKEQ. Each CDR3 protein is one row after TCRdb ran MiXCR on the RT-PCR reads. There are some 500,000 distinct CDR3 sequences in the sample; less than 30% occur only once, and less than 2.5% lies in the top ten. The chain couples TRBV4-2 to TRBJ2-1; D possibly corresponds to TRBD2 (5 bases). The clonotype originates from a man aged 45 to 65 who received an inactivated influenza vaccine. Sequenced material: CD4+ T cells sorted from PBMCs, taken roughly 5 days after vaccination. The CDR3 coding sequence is TGTGCCAGCAGCCAAGATGCTAGCCCCTACAATGAGCAGTTCTTC. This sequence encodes CASSQDASPYNEQFF.